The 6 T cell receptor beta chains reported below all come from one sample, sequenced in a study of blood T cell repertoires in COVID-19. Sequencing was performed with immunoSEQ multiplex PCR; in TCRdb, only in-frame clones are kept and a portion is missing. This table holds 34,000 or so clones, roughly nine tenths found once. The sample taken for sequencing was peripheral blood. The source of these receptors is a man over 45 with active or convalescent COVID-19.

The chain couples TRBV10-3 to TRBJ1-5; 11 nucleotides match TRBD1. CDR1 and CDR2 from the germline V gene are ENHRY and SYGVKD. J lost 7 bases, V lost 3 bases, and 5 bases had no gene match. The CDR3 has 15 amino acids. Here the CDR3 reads CAISEGQGANQPQHF. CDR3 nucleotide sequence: TGTGCCATCAGTGAAGGACAGGGGGCGAACCAGCCCCAGCATTTT.

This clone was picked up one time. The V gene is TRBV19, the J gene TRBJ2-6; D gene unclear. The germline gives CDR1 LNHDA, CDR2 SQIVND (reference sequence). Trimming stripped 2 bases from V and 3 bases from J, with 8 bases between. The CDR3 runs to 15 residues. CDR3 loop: CASSIRADGANVLTF. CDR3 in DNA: TGTGCCAGTAGTATACGAGCTGATGGGGCCAACGTCCTGACTTTC.

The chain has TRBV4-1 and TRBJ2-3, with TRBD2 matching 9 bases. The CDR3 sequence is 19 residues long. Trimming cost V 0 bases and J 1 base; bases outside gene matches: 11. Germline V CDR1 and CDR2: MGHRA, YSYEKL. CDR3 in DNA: TGCGCCAGCAGCCAAGATTTCCTAGCGGGACGGCTCGGCACAGATACGCAGTATTTT. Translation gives CASSQDFLAGRLGTDTQYF.

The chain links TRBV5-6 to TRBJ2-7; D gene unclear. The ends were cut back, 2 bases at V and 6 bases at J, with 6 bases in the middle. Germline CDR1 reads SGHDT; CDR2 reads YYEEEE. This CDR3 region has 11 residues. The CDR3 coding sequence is TGTGCCAGCAGCTTAAGTAGCGAGCAGTACTTC. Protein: CASSLSSEQYF.

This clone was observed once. The CDR3 spells CASSWYRASTDTQYF. In DNA form, the CDR3 reads TGTGCCAGCAGTTGGTACAGGGCTAGCACAGATACGCAGTATTTT. V is TRBV28 and J is TRBJ2-3, with D tentatively TRBD1 (6 bases). Trimming left V 4 bases short and J 0 bases short, with 11 bases between. In germline, CDR1 is MDHEN, CDR2 SYDVKM. CDR3 length: 15 amino acids.

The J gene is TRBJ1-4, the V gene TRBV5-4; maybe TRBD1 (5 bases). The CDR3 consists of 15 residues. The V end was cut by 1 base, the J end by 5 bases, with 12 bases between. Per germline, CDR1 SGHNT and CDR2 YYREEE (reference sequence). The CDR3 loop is CASSLYGQGNEKLFF. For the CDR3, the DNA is TGTGCCAGCAGCTTGTATGGCCAGGGAAATGAAAAACTGTTTTTT. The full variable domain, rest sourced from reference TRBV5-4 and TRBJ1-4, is ETGVTQSPTHLIKTRGQQVTLRCSSQSGHNTVSWYQQALGQGPQFIFQYYREEENGRGNFPPRFSGLQFPNYSSELNVNALELDDSALYLCASSLYGQGNEKLFFGSGTQLSVL.